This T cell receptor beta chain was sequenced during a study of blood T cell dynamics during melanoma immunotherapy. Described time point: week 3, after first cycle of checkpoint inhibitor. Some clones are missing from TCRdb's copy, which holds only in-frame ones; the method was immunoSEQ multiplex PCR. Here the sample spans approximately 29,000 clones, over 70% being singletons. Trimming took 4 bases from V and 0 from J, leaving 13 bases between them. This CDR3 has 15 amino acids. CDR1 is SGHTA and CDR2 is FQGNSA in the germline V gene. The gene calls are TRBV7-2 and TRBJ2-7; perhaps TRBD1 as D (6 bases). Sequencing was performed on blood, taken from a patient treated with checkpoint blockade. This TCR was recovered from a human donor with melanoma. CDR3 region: CASSYLTGSSYEQYF. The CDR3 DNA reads TGTGCCAGCAGCTATTTGACAGGCAGCTCCTACGAGCAGTACTTC.